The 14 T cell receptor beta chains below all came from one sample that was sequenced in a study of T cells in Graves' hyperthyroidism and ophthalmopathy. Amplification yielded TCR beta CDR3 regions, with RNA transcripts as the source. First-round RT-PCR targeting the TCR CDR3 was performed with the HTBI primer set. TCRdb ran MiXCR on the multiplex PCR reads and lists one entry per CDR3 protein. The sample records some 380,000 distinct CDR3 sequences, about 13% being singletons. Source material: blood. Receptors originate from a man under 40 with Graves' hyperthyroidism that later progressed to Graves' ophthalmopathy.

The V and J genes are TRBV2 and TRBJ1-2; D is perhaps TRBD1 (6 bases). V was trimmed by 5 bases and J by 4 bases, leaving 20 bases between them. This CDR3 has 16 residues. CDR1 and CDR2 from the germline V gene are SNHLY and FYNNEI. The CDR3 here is CASSLTGNLIPYGYTF. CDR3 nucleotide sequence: TGTGCCAGCAGTCTTACAGGGAATCTGATCCCCTATGGCTACACCTTC.

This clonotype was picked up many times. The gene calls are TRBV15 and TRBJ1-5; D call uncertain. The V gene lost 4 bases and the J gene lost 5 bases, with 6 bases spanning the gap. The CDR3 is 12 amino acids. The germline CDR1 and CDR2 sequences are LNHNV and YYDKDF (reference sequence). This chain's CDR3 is CATSIGDQPQHF. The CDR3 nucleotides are TGTGCCACCAGCATTGGGGATCAGCCCCAGCATTTT.

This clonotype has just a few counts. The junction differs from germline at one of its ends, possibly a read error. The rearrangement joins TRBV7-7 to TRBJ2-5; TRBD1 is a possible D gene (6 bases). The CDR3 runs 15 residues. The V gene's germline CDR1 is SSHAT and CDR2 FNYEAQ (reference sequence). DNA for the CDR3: TGTGCTAGCAGCTCGACAGGATACGAAAAAGAGACCCAGTACTTC. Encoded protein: CASSSTGYEKETQYF.

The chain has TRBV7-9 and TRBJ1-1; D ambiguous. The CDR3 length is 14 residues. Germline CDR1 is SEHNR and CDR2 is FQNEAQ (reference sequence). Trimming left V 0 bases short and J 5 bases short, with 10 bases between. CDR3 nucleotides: TGTGCCAGCAGCTTAGCCGGGGAAGGGACTGAAGCTTTCTTT. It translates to CASSLAGEGTEAFF.

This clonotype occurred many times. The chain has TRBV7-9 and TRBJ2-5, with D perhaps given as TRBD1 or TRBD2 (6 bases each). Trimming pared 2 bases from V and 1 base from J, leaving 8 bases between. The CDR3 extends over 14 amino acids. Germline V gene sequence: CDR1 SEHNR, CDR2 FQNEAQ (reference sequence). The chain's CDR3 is CASSLSGAQETQYF. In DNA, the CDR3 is TGTGCCAGCAGCTTATCGGGGGCCCAAGAGACCCAGTACTTC.

In DNA form, the CDR3 reads TGCGCCAGCAGCGGGGGGACAGGGTATGAAAAACTGTTTTTT. Amino acid sequence: CASSGGTGYEKLFF. This sequence joins TRBV5-1 and TRBJ1-4; TRBD1 matches at 9 bases. Germline CDR1 SGHRS, CDR2 YFSETQ. The CDR3 contains 14 residues. Trimming at V came to 4 bases and at J to 6 bases, leaving 4 bases not matched to a gene.

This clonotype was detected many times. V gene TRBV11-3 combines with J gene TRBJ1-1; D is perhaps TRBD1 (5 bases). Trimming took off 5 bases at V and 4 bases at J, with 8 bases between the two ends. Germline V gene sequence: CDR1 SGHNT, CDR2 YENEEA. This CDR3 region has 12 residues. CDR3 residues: CASSTRATEAFF. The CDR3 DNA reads TGTGCCAGCAGCACCAGGGCCACTGAAGCTTTCTTT.

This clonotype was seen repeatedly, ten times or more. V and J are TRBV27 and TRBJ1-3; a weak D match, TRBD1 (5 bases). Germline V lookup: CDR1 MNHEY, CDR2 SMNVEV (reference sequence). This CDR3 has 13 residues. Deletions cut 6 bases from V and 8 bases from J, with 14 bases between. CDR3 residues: CASRFQGGDTIYF. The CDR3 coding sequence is TGTGCCAGCAGATTTCAGGGAGGGGACACCATATATTTT.

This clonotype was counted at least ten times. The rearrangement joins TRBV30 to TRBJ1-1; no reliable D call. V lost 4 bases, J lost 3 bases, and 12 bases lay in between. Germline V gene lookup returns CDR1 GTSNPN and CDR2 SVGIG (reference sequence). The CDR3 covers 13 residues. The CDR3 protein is CAWIGEGDTEAFF. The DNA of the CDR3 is TGTGCCTGGATCGGGGAGGGAGACACTGAAGCTTTCTTT.

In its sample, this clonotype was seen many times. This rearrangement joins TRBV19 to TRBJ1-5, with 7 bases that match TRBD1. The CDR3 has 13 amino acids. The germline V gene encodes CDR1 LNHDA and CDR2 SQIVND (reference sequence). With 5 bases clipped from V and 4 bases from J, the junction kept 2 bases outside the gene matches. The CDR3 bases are TGTGCCAGTAGTGACAGGGTAAATCAGCCCCAGCATTTT. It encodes CASSDRVNQPQHF.

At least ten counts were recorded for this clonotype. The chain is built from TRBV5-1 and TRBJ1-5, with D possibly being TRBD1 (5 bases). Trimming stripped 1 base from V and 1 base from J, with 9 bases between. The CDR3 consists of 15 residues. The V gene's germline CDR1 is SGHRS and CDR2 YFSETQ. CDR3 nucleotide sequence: TGCGCCAGCAGCTTGTATGGGGCAAGCAATCAGCCCCAGCATTTT. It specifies CASSLYGASNQPQHF.

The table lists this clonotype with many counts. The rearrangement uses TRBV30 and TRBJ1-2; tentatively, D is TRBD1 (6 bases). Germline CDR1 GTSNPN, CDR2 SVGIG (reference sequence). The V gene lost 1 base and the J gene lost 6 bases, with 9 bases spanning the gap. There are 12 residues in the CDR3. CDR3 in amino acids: CAWSEPGDGYTF. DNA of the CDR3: TGTGCCTGGAGTGAGCCAGGGGATGGCTACACCTTC.

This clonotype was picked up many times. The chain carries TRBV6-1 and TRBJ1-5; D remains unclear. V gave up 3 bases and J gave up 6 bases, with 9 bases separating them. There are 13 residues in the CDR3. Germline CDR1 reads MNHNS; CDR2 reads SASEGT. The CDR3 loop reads CASSDLGGQPQHF. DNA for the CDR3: TGTGCCAGCAGTGATCTCGGAGGTCAGCCCCAGCATTTT.

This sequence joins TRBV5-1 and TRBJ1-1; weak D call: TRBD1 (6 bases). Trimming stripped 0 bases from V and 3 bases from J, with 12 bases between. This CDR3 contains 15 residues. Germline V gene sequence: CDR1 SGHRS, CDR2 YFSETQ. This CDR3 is CASSLAGRGDTEAFF. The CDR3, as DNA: TGCGCCAGCAGCTTGGCGGGCAGGGGAGACACTGAAGCTTTCTTT. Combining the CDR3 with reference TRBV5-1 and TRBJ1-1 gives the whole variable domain KAGVTQTPRYLIKTRGQQVTLSCSPISGHRSVSWYQQTPGQGLQFLFEYFSETQRNKGNFPGRFSGRQFSNSRSEMNVSTLELGDSALYLCASSLAGRGDTEAFFGQGTRLTVV.